This TCR beta chain is drawn from a study of PD-L1 blockade in urothelial cancer. The sample's time point: pretreatment peripheral blood. The data were produced by immunoSEQ multiplex PCR, yet TCRdb's version contains in-frame clones alone and is incomplete. Of tens of thousands of clones detected, 81% appear once; the ten largest clones hold approximately 5.1%. Germline V lookup: CDR1 SGHDT, CDR2 YYEEEE. The CDR3 runs to 14 residues. J gave up 5 bases and V 1 base, and 5 bases lay outside the gene matches. The rearrangement joins TRBV5-6 to TRBJ2-7, with 8 bases aligning to TRBD2. The origin of this receptor is a man in his 70s with urothelial cancer. The sequencing used PBMCs, collected around atezolizumab (anti-PD-L1) treatment. In DNA, the CDR3 is TGTGCCAGCAGCTTGCGGGGGGGCGGACACGAGCAGTACTTC. Amino acid sequence: CASSLRGGGHEQYF.